This TCR beta chain was retrieved from a study of a mutant IDH1 vaccine in newly diagnosed glioma. The V gene's germline CDR1 is MGHRA and CDR2 YSYEKL. Trimming removed 4 bases from V and 7 bases from J, with 10 bases in between. This CDR3 has 12 residues. Regarding this clone: Its target is unknown.

Time point indicated: week 11, during vaccination. Each dose delivered 300 ug of mutant IDH1 20-mer peptide subcutaneously with imiquimod. The repertoire was sequenced with immunoSEQ multiplex PCR; TCRdb's copy has only in-frame clones and lacks some. The table includes fewer than 70,000 clones, about 88% detected once. The sequence came from a man aged 35-49 years with glioma. V is TRBV4-1 and J is TRBJ1-2; D remains ambiguous. Source: PBMCs, taken from a glioma patient whose treatment included an IDH1 peptide vaccine. The DNA for the CDR3 is TGCGCCAGCAGCCCAAAGTGGGGTGGCTACACCTTC. This codes for CASSPKWGGYTF.